Each of the 21 T cell receptor beta chains below was sequenced from the same sample in a study of blood T cell repertoires in COVID-19. Profiled with immunoSEQ multiplex PCR; TCRdb holds only in-frame clones, not every one. The repertoire has 300,000 or so clones, around 87% of them found once; the top ten carry around 1.4%. Material: peripheral blood. The source is a man in his 70s with acute or convalescent COVID-19.

The genes are TRBV9 and TRBJ1-2, with D uncertain. V lost 7 bases, J lost 3 bases, and 10 bases lay in between. CDR1 and CDR2 (germline): SGDLS, YYNGEE. CDR3 size: 12 residues. The CDR3 DNA is TGTGCCAGCCACCGTAGAGACTATGGCTACACCTTC. Protein sequence: CASHRRDYGYTF.

The V gene is TRBV3-1 (or the pseudogene TRBV3-2), the J gene TRBJ2-3; 9 nucleotides line up with TRBD2. Germline V CDR1 and CDR2: LGHDT, YNNKEL (reference sequence). V shed 4 bases and J 3 bases; nucleotides not matched to a gene: 8. The CDR3 length is 16 residues. This CDR3 is CASSLTPSGGTDTQYF. The CDR3, as DNA: TGTGCCAGCAGCCTTACCCCAAGCGGGGGGACAGATACGCAGTATTTT.

This clone was seen just once. The chain carries TRBV7-5 and TRBJ2-5; the DNA was not compared with TRBD2, the D call given in the table. TRBV7-5 has pseudogene status. This CDR3 has 14 amino acids. The CDR3 DNA reads TGTGTCAGAAGGGTAGCGGGGGGGCCGGAGACCCAGTACTTC. The encoded protein is CVRRVAGGPETQYF.

The chain uses TRBV4-1 and TRBJ2-3, with 11 positions matching TRBD2. The CDR3 runs 16 residues. The ends lost 6 bases at V and 2 bases at J; junction bases unmatched: 7. Per germline, CDR1 MGHRA and CDR2 YSYEKL. The CDR3 DNA sequence: TGCGCCAGCAGACATAATAGCGGGAGGGACACAGATACGCAGTATTTT. As protein: CASRHNSGRDTDTQYF.

This CDR3 reads CASSSDRVGGENQPQHF. In DNA form, the CDR3 reads TGTGCCAGCAGCTCCGACAGGGTCGGAGGGGAGAATCAGCCCCAGCATTTT. The V and J genes are TRBV11-2 and TRBJ1-5; 7 nucleotides align to TRBD1. This CDR3 is built from 17 residues. In germline, CDR1 is SGHAT, CDR2 FQNNGV. The V and J ends lost 4 bases and 4 bases, in that order; junction bases with no gene match: 13.

This clone was recorded once. This chain connects TRBV5-1 to TRBJ1-4; 9 bases map to TRBD1. The V segment lost 4 bases and the J segment 6 bases; nucleotides outside the gene matches: 1. This CDR3 comprises 13 residues. CDR1 and CDR2 from the germline V gene are SGHRS and YFSETQ. The CDR3 spells CASSRTGDEKLFF. The CDR3 bases are TGCGCCAGCAGCCGGACAGGGGATGAAAAACTGTTTTTT.

The V gene is TRBV5-1, the J gene TRBJ2-7; TRBD1 aligns across 7 bases. Germline assignment: CDR1 SGHRS and CDR2 YFSETQ. V lost 3 bases and J lost 3; bases outside the gene matches: 6. The CDR3 runs to 14 residues. The CDR3 loop reads CASSSGDSYYEQYF. CDR3 coding DNA: TGCGCCAGCAGCTCCGGGGACAGTTACTACGAGCAGTACTTC.

This chain uses TRBV5-5 with TRBJ1-3; D not resolved. Germline V gene data show CDR1 as SGHKS and CDR2 as YYEKEE (reference sequence). This CDR3 is built from 16 residues. Trimming left V 1 base short and J 0 bases short, with 11 bases between. CDR3 DNA: TGTGCCAGCAGCTTGATGGAGGCGAACTCTGGAAACACCATATATTTT. Encoded protein: CASSLMEANSGNTIYF.

The chain combines TRBV11-3 with TRBJ1-1; D not certain. The CDR3 loop spans 14 amino acids. The V end lost 5 bases, the J end lost 1 base, and 11 bases lay between the germline ends. The germline gives CDR1 SGHNT, CDR2 YENEEA. This CDR3 reads CASSQRGTNTEAFF. Written as DNA, the CDR3 is TGTGCCAGCAGCCAGCGGGGAACGAACACTGAAGCTTTCTTT.

The gene calls are TRBV28 and TRBJ2-5; D may be TRBD1 (5 bases). V was trimmed by 7 bases and J by 4 bases, leaving 13 bases between them. The CDR3 is 13 residues long. The germline V gene has CDR1 MDHEN and CDR2 SYDVKM. The CDR3 loop reads CASILSGSETQYF. CDR3 coding DNA: TGTGCCAGCATCCTATCAGGGTCAGAGACCCAGTACTTC.

This chain uses TRBV5-5 with TRBJ2-7, with D perhaps TRBD2 (6 bases). CDR3 length: 14 residues. Trimming took 4 bases from V and 3 from J, leaving 14 bases between them. Germline loops: CDR1 SGHKS, CDR2 YYEKEE (reference sequence). CDR3 residues: CASSIPGGGYEQYF. CDR3 DNA sequence: TGTGCCAGCAGCATCCCCGGGGGAGGCTACGAGCAGTACTTC. Together with reference TRBV5-5 and TRBJ2-7, the CDR3 gives the full variable domain: DAGVTQSPTHLIKTRGQQVTLRCSPISGHKSVSWYQQVLGQGPQFIFQYYEKEERGRGNFPDRFSARQFPNYSSELNVNALLLGDSALYLCASSIPGGGYEQYFGPGTRLTVT.

The chain joins TRBV9 to TRBJ2-7, with TRBD1 matching over 10 bases. The V and J ends lost 3 bases and 6 bases, in that order; junction bases with no gene match: 9. In germline, CDR1 is SGDLS, CDR2 YYNGEE. This CDR3 is built from 15 residues. The CDR3, as DNA: TGTGCCAGCAGCGCGGGACAGGGGATATCCGTCGAGCAGTACTTC. Translating it yields CASSAGQGISVEQYF.

This clone was counted between two and nine times. The chain couples TRBV7-9 to TRBJ2-1; 7 bases map to TRBD2. The junction had 2 bases not matched to a gene; V was cut back by 3 bases and J by 0 bases. The CDR3 consists of 15 residues. Germline values: CDR1 SEHNR, CDR2 FQNEAQ (reference sequence). CDR3 nucleotides: TGTGCCAGCAGCTTGCAGCGGGACTCCTACAATGAGCAGTTCTTC. Its protein is CASSLQRDSYNEQFF. The entire variable domain, with the rest obtained from reference TRBV7-9 and TRBJ2-1, is as follows: DTGVSQNPRHKITKRGQNVTFRCDPISEHNRLYWYRQTLGQGPEFLTYFQNEAQLEKSRLLSDRFSAERPKGSFSTLEIQRTEQGDSAMYLCASSLQRDSYNEQFFGPGTRLTVL.

The chain couples TRBV11-3 to TRBJ2-3, with D perhaps matching TRBD2 (6 bases). The CDR3 length is 16 residues. The ends were cut back, 8 bases at V and 2 bases at J, with 20 bases in the middle. Germline V lookup: CDR1 SGHNT, CDR2 YENEEA. Here the CDR3 DNA reads TGTGCCAGCCAGCAAGGGAGGCGGCCAATCACAGATACGCAGTATTTT. Translating gives CASQQGRRPITDTQYF.

The chain is built from TRBV5-4 and TRBJ1-1; no reliable D call. CDR1 is SGHNT, CDR2 YYREEE, per germline (reference sequence). V gave up 4 bases and J gave up 0 bases, with 13 bases separating them. This CDR3 is 15 amino acids long. The CDR3 region has the DNA TGTGCCAGCAGCCCCGCGACATACATGAACACTGAAGCTTTCTTT. Encoded protein: CASSPATYMNTEAFF.

This sequence joins TRBV29-1 and TRBJ2-7; the D gene is possibly TRBD2 (6 bases). V shed 7 bases and J shed 1 base, with 20 bases lying between them. CDR3 length equals 15 residues. Germline-derived CDR1 and CDR2 are SQVTM and ANQGSEA. The CDR3, as DNA: TGCAGCGGGAGGGAAGGGACCCTAGAGTCCTACGAGCAGTACTTC. It encodes CSGREGTLESYEQYF.

The chain couples TRBV28 to TRBJ2-5; 7 bases align to TRBD1. Germline V gene lookup returns CDR1 MDHEN and CDR2 SYDVKM. CDR3 length: 15 residues. Germline trimming cut 5 bases from V and 1 base from J; bases unmatched to any gene: 7. The CDR3 reads CASSPIGTAQETQYF. Here the CDR3 DNA reads TGTGCCAGCAGTCCGATAGGGACAGCCCAAGAGACCCAGTACTTC.

The chain is built from TRBV5-5 and TRBJ2-7; TRBD2 might be the D (5 bases). Trimming shortened V by 0 bases and J by 0 bases, and 10 bases separated the two germline ends. The CDR3 extends over 15 amino acids. Germline V CDR1 and CDR2: SGHKS, YYEKEE (reference sequence). CDR3 sequence (DNA): TGTGCCAGCAGCTTGGCGGGGTTAAGCTCCTACGAGCAGTACTTC. Residues: CASSLAGLSSYEQYF.

This clone has just one count. This chain connects TRBV18 to TRBJ1-5, with 7 bases identical to TRBD1. With V trimmed by 5 bases and J by 1 base, 8 bases remained unmatched. Looked up from germline, CDR1 is KGHSH and CDR2 is LQKENI. The CDR3 covers 16 residues. The CDR3 spells CASSSQGPASNQPQHF. In nucleotides, the CDR3 is TGTGCCAGCTCATCACAGGGGCCTGCGAGCAATCAGCCCCAGCATTTT. Full variable domain (missing parts from reference TRBV18 and TRBJ1-5): NAGVMQNPRHLVRRRGQEARLRCSPMKGHSHVYWYRQLPEEGLKFMVYLQKENIIDESGMPKERFSAEFPKEGPSILRIQQVVRGDSAAYFCASSSQGPASNQPQHFGDGTRLSIL.

In this sample, this clone turned up once. V is TRBV7-8 and J is TRBJ2-2; 8 bases are shared with TRBD1. Germline V gene lookup returns CDR1 SGHVS and CDR2 FQNEAQ. Trimming cost V 5 bases and J 3 bases; bases outside gene matches: 11. The CDR3 is 17 amino acids. CDR3 coding DNA: TGTGCCAGCAGCCCCCCGGGACAGGAAATTCACACCGGGGAGCTGTTTTTT. It yields the protein CASSPPGQEIHTGELFF.

The chain joins TRBV11-2 to TRBJ2-7; 9 bases match TRBD2. V lost 0 bases, J lost 3 bases, and 9 bases stayed unmatched. Per germline, CDR1 SGHAT and CDR2 FQNNGV. The CDR3 is made up of 17 amino acids. The CDR3 bases are TGTGCCAGCAGCTTAGATCGGATGGGACTAGCCTTCTACGAGCAGTACTTC. Protein product: CASSLDRMGLAFYEQYF.